This T cell receptor (beta chain) was obtained from a study of Graves' ophthalmopathy and Graves' hyperthyroidism. From RNA, the CDR3 regions of TCR beta chains were amplified and sequenced. Amplification began with first-round RT-PCR using HTBI primers, then second-round multiplex PCR was performed. MiXCR, run by TCRdb on the multiplex PCR reads, gives a single entry per CDR3 protein. The data contain roughly 600,000 distinct CDR3 sequences, just under 40% of them singletons. Germline V gives CDR1 SEHNR, CDR2 FQNEAQ (reference sequence). The CDR3 loop spans 14 amino acids. J gave up 8 bases and V 5 bases, and 7 bases lay outside the gene matches. This clonotype came up a few times.

The chain combines TRBV7-9 with TRBJ1-4; TRBD1 matches at 8 bases. The sample was peripheral blood or thyroid tissue (not recorded which). This TCR derives from an adult man with Graves' hyperthyroidism. CDR3 in DNA: TGTGCCAGCAGCCAGACAGGGGAAGGGGAAAAACTGTTTTTT. Amino acids: CASSQTGEGEKLFF.